This T cell receptor (beta chain) appears in the sequencing data of a study of radiotherapy plus CTLA-4 blockade in lung cancer. About the research overall: Overall, approximately 17% of patients showed an objective response, while over 30% attained disease control.

Concerning this clone: Its target is not known.

The data were produced by immunoSEQ multiplex PCR, yet TCRdb's version contains in-frame clones alone and is incomplete. The sample carries tens of thousands of clones, around nine tenths recorded once. The study's findings and limits: TCR clones from tumors expanded in blood after radiotherapy plus ipilimumab. Early blood T cell clone dynamics reportedly forecast response best, with interferon-beta.

Enrolled patients, whose metastatic non-small-cell lung cancer was chemo-refractory, received focal radiation plus CTLA-4 blockade with ipilimumab. The sequencing here drew on peripheral blood, taken from a patient treated with radiotherapy plus ipilimumab. The source is a human donor with non-small cell lung cancer that progressed on radiotherapy plus ipilimumab.

The CDR3 DNA sequence: TGTGCCAGCAGTTTTGTGGCAGGGGACTATGGCTACACCTTC. Translated, it gives CASSFVAGDYGYTF. V usage is TRBV28 and J usage is TRBJ1-2; a possible D gene is TRBD1 (6 bases). V lost 3 bases and J lost 3, with 11 bases in between. CDR3 length: 14 residues. The V gene's germline CDR1 is MDHEN and CDR2 SYDVKM.